The rows below give T cell receptor beta chains drawn from one sample of a study of blood T cells in healthy people across ages. TCRdb independently ran MiXCR on the 5' RACE reads; one entry per CDR3 protein. The repertoire holds about 1.4 million distinct CDR3 sequences, with approximately 59% as singletons. The sample consisted of blood. The receptors were gathered from a man aged 18 to 30 in good health. Each CDR3 is given with its conserved first and last residue. D genes are given only for firm matches. Clone size is given for some rows only: seen once, a few or many times, or a class if the clone is expanded.

TRBV2	TRBJ2-2	-	-	13	TGTGCCAGCAGTGGGGAGAACACCGGGGAGCTGTTTTTT	CASSGENTGELFF
TRBV4-3	TRBJ1-6	-	-	16	TGCGCCAGCAGTCCTGGGAGGGGACACCTACATTCACCCCTCCACTTT	CASSPGRGHLHSPLHF
TRBV12-3/TRBV12-4	TRBJ2-1	-	-	14	TGTGCCAGCACACCCCAGGCGGGATACAATGAGCAGTTCTTC	CASTPQAGYNEQFF
TRBV18	TRBJ2-1	-	-	12	TGTGCCAGCTCACCGTCGGGAGAGGTGCAGTTCTTC	CASSPSGEVQFF
TRBV24-1	TRBJ2-1	-	TRBD1	14	TGTGCCACCAGTGACTACATACAGGGGTCCACTAAGTTCTTC	CATSDYIQGSTKFF
TRBV20-1	TRBJ2-1	many	-	11	TGCAGTGCTAGAGGGTACAATGAGCAGTTCTTC	CSARGYNEQFF
TRBV25-1	TRBJ1-2	few	TRBD1	14	TGTGCCAGCGGAGCAGGGGGCGAATATCGTGGCTACACCTTC	CASGAGGEYRGYTF
TRBV20-1	TRBJ1-2	few	-	13	TGCAGTGCTAGAGAAGAACAGATCTATGGCTACACCTTC	CSAREEQIYGYTF
TRBV7-8	TRBJ2-3	-	-	14	TGTGCCAGCAGCGCAGACGCGGGGTTCGGTACGCAGTATTTT	CASSADAGFGTQYF
TRBV4-3	TRBJ1-2	-	-	15	TGCGCCAGCAGCCAAATTCAGGCCCCTAACTATGGCTACACCTTC	CASSQIQAPNYGYTF
TRBV6-5	TRBJ2-3	-	TRBD1	18	TGTGCCAGCAGTTACTCGAAAGCTCGGGGACAGGGGTTAGATACGCAGTATTTT	CASSYSKARGQGLDTQYF
TRBV5-1	TRBJ2-7	-	-	15	TGCGCCAGCAGCTTGAGGGACACGAACTCCTACGAGCAGTACTTC	CASSLRDTNSYEQYF
TRBV4-1	TRBJ2-3	-	-	15	TGCGCCAGCACCGTGACAGCTAACCTAAGAGATACGCAGTATTTT	CASTVTANLRDTQYF
TRBV18	TRBJ2-7	-	-	16	TGTGCCAGCTCACTCAGAGACAGACACTTGATCTACGAGCAGTACTTC	CASSLRDRHLIYEQYF
TRBV7-9	TRBJ1-4	-	TRBD1	15	TGTGCCACCCCAGCGGGAGGGGGCGTGGATGAAAAACTGTTTTTT	CATPAGGGVDEKLFF
TRBV4-3	TRBJ2-3	-	TRBD1	17	TGCGCCAGCAGCCAAGATCTGTTGGGGACAGGCACAGATACGCAGTATTTT	CASSQDLLGTGTDTQYF
TRBV11-2	TRBJ2-7	-	TRBD2	15	TGTGCCAGCAGTACTAGCGGATTTTTCTCCTACGAGCAGTACTTC	CASSTSGFFSYEQYF
TRBV12-3/TRBV12-4	TRBJ2-7	-	TRBD1	14	TGTGCCAGCAGTGGACAGGGAAACCTCTACGAGCAGTACTTC	CASSGQGNLYEQYF
TRBV7-2	TRBJ1-2	-	-	17	TGTGCCAGCAGCTTGGCTGGGCAGTCCAGGTTTTCCCATGGCTACACCTTC	CASSLAGQSRFSHGYTF
TRBV2	TRBJ2-7	once	-	16	TGTGCCAGCAGTGAAATTATGCGGAGGAGCTCCTACGAGCAGTACTTC	CASSEIMRRSSYEQYF
TRBV20-1	TRBJ1-1	-	-	11	TGCAGTGCTAGAGGCTCAGGTGACGCTTTCTTT	CSARGSGDAFF
TRBV28	TRBJ1-4	-	-	14	TGTGCCAGCAGTTTAACTCAGGACGGGAAAAAACTGTTTTTT	CASSLTQDGKKLFF
TRBV12-3/TRBV12-4	TRBJ2-5	few	-	13	TGTGCCAGCAGTTTCAGGTACCAAGAGACCCAGTACTTC	CASSFRYQETQYF
TRBV7-2	TRBJ1-4	few	-	14	TGTGCCAGCACCAAAGGGGGTTATAATGAAAAACTGTTTTTT	CASTKGGYNEKLFF
TRBV19	TRBJ2-1	-	TRBD2	14	TGTGCCAGTAGTGGAGGGGGACTAGACAATGAGCAGTTCTTC	CASSGGGLDNEQFF
TRBV5-1	TRBJ1-2	-	-	13	TGCGCCAGCAGCGTGGGAGCAGGGGACGGCTACACCTTC	CASSVGAGDGYTF
TRBV27	TRBJ2-4	few	-	16	TGTGCCAGCAGTTCCCATTTAGATCTAGCCAAAAACATTCAGTACTTC	CASSSHLDLAKNIQYF
TRBV9	TRBJ2-3	few	-	13	TGTGCCAGCAGCAGACGGGGCATAGATACGCAGTATTTT	CASSRRGIDTQYF
TRBV6-2/TRBV6-3	TRBJ2-1	few	-	12	TGTGCCAGCAGGGGTATGGGGGGTGAGCAGTTCTTC	CASRGMGGEQFF
TRBV12-3/TRBV12-4	TRBJ2-2	-	TRBD1	15	TGTGCCAGCAGTCGTGACAGGGATCGGGCCGGGGAGCTGTTTTTT	CASSRDRDRAGELFF
TRBV7-9	TRBJ1-6	-	-	16	TGTGCCAGCAGCTTAGTAGGTACAGGGCCCAATTCACCCCTCCACTTT	CASSLVGTGPNSPLHF
TRBV2	TRBJ1-1	-	-	14	TGTGCCAGCAGTACCCTGACAGCAGACACTGAAGCTTTCTTT	CASSTLTADTEAFF
TRBV4-1	TRBJ1-5	-	-	17	TGCGCCAGCAGCCAAGACAGGGTCGTCGGTAGCAATCAGCCCCAGCATTTT	CASSQDRVVGSNQPQHF
TRBV12-3/TRBV12-4	TRBJ1-1	-	-	13	TGTGCCAGCAGTTTAACGTGGAACACTGAAGCTTTCTTT	CASSLTWNTEAFF
TRBV12-3/TRBV12-4	TRBJ2-6	-	-	19	TGTGCCAGCAGCATCCGACAGTTGACTTTACATTCTGGGGCCAACGTCCTGACTTTC	CASSIRQLTLHSGANVLTF
TRBV27	TRBJ1-1	-	-	13	TGTGCCAGCAGTTCATCGTTGGACACTGAAGCTTTCTTT	CASSSSLDTEAFF
TRBV13	TRBJ2-2	-	TRBD2	15	TGTGCCACCGCGCGGACTAGCACGAACACCGGGGAGCTGTTTTTT	CATARTSTNTGELFF
TRBV12-3/TRBV12-4	TRBJ2-1	-	-	14	TGTGCCAGCAGTGGCGGAGTTGGGGACAATGAGCAGTTCTTC	CASSGGVGDNEQFF
TRBV7-6	TRBJ2-1	once	-	13	TGTGCCAGCAGCTTAGCCGACAGCTATGAGCAGTTCTTC	CASSLADSYEQFF
TRBV7-9	TRBJ2-7	-	TRBD1	15	TGTGCCAGCAGTTTCCGGACAGGGGTCTACTACGAGCAGTACTTC	CASSFRTGVYYEQYF